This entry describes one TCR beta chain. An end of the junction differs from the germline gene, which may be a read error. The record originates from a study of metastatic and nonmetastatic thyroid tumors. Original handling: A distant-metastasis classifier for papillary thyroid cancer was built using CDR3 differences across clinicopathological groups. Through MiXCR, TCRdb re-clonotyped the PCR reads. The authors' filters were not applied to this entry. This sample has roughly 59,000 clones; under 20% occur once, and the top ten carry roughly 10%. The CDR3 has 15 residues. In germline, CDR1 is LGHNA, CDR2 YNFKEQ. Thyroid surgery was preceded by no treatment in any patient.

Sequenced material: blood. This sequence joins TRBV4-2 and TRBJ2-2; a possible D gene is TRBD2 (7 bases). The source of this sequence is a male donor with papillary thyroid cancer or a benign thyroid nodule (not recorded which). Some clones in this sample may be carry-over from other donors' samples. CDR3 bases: TGTGCCAGCAGCCAAGATTGGGGGGGCACCCGGGAGCTGTTTTTT. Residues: CASSQDWGGTRELFF.